This TCR beta chain came from a study of a mutant IDH1 vaccine in newly diagnosed glioma. Study information: Beginning 4-6 weeks after radiotherapy alone, or with temozolomide cycles, vaccination took place. Earlier treatment was radiotherapy, temozolomide, or both, with most getting both.

Notes on the study in general: Patients showed vaccine-induced immune responses at a rate of roughly 94%.

As to time point: week 5, during vaccination. With topical imiquimod, each dose of the vaccine consisted of 300 ug of mutant IDH1 20-mer peptide. Astrocytomas found in donors were new, WHO grade 3 or 4, IDH1-mutant and ATRX-lost. As regards this clone: As yet, its antigen is unknown.

V dropped 1 base and J dropped 8 bases, with 8 bases sitting between them. The CDR3 has 12 amino acids. CDR1 SEHNR and CDR2 FQNEAQ come from the germline V gene (reference sequence). Assay used: immunoSEQ multiplex PCR; TCRdb lists only in-frame clones, some missing. This table has 30,000 to 45,000 clones, about 89% appearing once. Sequences were derived from PBMCs, sampled from a glioma patient whose treatment included an IDH1 peptide vaccine. The sequence derives from a man between 50 and 59 years old with glioma. The gene calls are TRBV7-9 and TRBJ1-2; D is uncertain. Here the CDR3 reads CASSLGLEGYTF. CDR3 bases: TGTGCCAGCAGCTTAGGCCTTGAAGGCTACACCTTC.